The subject of this entry is one T cell receptor (beta chain). The method was immunoSEQ multiplex PCR; TCRdb's version includes in-frame clones alone and lacks a portion of them. The table records 140,000 to 150,000 clones, around 80% of them present only once. The germline gives CDR1 KGHSH, CDR2 LQKENI. Trimming removed 2 bases from V and 4 bases from J, with 11 bases in between. The CDR3 covers 15 residues. The source of the sample is a study of blood T cell repertoires in COVID-19. In the study overall: The origin of the acute and convalescent COVID-19 samples was the United States, Italy and Spain. The cDNA or gDNA used as material had been derived from T cells, B-cell-depleted T cells, or PBMCs.

The sample consisted of peripheral blood. The rearrangement uses TRBV18 and TRBJ2-2; no definite D call. The source of this sequence is a woman aged 55-70 years with acute or convalescent COVID-19. This CDR3 reads CASSPFLQVTGELFF. CDR3 nucleotide sequence: TGTGCCAGCTCACCATTCCTCCAGGTCACCGGGGAGCTGTTTTTT.